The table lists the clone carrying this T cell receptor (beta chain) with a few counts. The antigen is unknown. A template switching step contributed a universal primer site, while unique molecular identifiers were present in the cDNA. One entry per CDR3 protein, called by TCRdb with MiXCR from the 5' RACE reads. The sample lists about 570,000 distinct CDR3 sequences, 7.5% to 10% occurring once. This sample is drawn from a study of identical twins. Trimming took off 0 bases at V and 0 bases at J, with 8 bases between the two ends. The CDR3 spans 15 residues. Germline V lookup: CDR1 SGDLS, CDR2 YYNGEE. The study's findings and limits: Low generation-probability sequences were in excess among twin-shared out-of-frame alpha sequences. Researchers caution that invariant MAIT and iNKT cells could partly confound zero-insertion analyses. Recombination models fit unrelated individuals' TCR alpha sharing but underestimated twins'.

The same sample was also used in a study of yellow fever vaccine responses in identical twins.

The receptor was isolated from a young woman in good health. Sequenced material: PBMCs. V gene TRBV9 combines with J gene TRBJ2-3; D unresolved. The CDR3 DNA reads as TGTGCCAGCAGCGTAGGAAGGTCTAGCACAGATACGCAGTATTTT. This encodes CASSVGRSSTDTQYF.